What follows is one TCR beta chain and its context. Its cognate antigen is unknown. This specimen comes from a study of graft-versus-host responses after intestinal transplantation. Study results and limitations: Recipient marrow held GvH clones, some first seen in ileum or blood. The study associated peak circulating GvH clone levels with early post-transplant HvG declines. Patients who carried graft-donor T cell macrochimerism also had high graft-versus-host to host-versus-graft clonal ratios in their allografts.

V shed 1 base and J 0 bases; nucleotides not matched to a gene: 12. Germline V gene sequence: CDR1 SGHRS, CDR2 YFSETQ. The length of the CDR3 is 20 residues. Data came from immunoSEQ multiplex PCR; TCRdb stores just in-frame clones and leaves some out. The profile shows around 76,000 clones, roughly 94% of them singletons. The TCR was taken from a human donor who received an intestinal transplant. The sequencing here drew on unstimulated CD8+ T cells sorted from spleen or lymph node cells, taken before intestinal transplant. V and J are TRBV5-1 and TRBJ2-2; 10 bases are shared with TRBD2. The CDR3 is CASSLRPDGSGRPNTGELFF. For the CDR3, the DNA is TGCGCCAGCAGCTTGAGGCCCGATGGTAGCGGGAGGCCGAACACCGGGGAGCTGTTTTTT. The full variable domain, rest sourced from reference TRBV5-1 and TRBJ2-2, is KAGVTQTPRYLIKTRGQQVTLSCSPISGHRSVSWYQQTPGQGLQFLFEYFSETQRNKGNFPGRFSGRQFSNSRSEMNVSTLELGDSALYLCASSLRPDGSGRPNTGELFFGEGSRLTVL.